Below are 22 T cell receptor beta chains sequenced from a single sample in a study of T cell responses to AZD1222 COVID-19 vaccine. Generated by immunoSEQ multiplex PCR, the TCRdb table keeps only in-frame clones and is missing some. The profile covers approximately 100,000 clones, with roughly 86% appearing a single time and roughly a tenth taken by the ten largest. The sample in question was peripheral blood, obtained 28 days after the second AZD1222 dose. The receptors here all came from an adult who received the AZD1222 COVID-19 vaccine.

The CDR3 DNA reads TGTGCCAGCTCAACCGGGAACCAAGAGACCCAGTACTTC. Protein: CASSTGNQETQYF. V gene TRBV18 combines with J gene TRBJ2-5; D is possibly TRBD2 (5 bases). Germline V lookup: CDR1 KGHSH, CDR2 LQKENI. CDR3 length: 13 amino acids. Trimming pared 5 bases from V and 0 bases from J, leaving 7 bases between.

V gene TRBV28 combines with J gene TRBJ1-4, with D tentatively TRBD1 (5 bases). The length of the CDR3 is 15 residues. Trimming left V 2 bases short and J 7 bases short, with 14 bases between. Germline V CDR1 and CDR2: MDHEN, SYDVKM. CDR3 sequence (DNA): TGTGCCAGCAGTTTAGGGTCGGGACCGAGTGAAAAACTGTTTTTT. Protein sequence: CASSLGSGPSEKLFF.

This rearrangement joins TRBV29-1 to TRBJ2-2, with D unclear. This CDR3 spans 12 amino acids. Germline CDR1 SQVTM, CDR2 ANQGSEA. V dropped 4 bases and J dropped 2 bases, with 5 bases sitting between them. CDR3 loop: CSVARNTGELFF. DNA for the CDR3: TGCAGCGTTGCACGAAACACCGGGGAGCTGTTTTTT.

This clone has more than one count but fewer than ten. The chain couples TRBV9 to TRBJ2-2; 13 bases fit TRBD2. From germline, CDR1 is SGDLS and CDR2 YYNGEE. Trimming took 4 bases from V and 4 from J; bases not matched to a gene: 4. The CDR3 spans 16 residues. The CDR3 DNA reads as TGTGCCAGCAGCACGAGACTAGCGGGGGGCACCGGGGAGCTGTTTTTT. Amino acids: CASSTRLAGGTGELFF. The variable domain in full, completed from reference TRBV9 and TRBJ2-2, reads DSGVTQTPKHLITATGQRVTLRCSPRSGDLSVYWYQQSLDQGLQFLIQYYNGEERAKGNILERFSAQQFPDLHSELNLSSLELGDSALYFCASSTRLAGGTGELFFGEGSRLTVL.

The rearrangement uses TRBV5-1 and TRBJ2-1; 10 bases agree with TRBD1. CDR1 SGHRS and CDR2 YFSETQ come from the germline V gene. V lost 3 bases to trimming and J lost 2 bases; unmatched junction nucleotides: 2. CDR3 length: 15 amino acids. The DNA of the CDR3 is TGCGCCAGCAGCTCTGGACAGGGGGCCTACAATGAGCAGTTCTTC. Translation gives CASSSGQGAYNEQFF. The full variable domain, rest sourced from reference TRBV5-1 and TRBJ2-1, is KAGVTQTPRYLIKTRGQQVTLSCSPISGHRSVSWYQQTPGQGLQFLFEYFSETQRNKGNFPGRFSGRQFSNSRSEMNVSTLELGDSALYLCASSSGQGAYNEQFFGPGTRLTVL.

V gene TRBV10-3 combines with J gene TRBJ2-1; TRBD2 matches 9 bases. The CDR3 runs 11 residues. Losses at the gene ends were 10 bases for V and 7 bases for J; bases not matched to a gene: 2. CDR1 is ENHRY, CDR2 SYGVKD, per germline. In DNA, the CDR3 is TGTGCCACTGCGGGGGGGAATGAGCAGTTCTTC. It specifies CATAGGNEQFF.

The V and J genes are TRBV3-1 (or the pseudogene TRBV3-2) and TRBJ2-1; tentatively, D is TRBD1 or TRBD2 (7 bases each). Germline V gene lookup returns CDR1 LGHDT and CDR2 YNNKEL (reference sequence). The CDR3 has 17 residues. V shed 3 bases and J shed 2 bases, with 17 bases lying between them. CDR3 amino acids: CASSHEFRGGAYNEQFF. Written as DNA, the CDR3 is TGTGCCAGCAGCCATGAATTCAGGGGGGGTGCCTACAATGAGCAGTTCTTC.

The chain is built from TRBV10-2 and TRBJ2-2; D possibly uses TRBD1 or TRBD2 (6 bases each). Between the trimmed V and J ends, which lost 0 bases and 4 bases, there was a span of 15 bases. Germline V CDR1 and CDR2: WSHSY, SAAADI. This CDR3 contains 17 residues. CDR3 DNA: TGCGCCAGCAGTGAGTCGAGAGGGGGGCGCGGCACCGGGGAGCTGTTTTTT. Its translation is CASSESRGGRGTGELFF.

CDR3 sequence: CASSPKETQYF. CDR3 coding DNA: TGTGCCAGCTCACCAAAAGAGACCCAGTACTTC. The chain recombines TRBV18 with TRBJ2-5; no reliable D call. Germline V lookup: CDR1 KGHSH, CDR2 LQKENI. Trimming pared 2 bases from V and 3 bases from J, leaving 1 base between. This CDR3 is built from 11 residues.

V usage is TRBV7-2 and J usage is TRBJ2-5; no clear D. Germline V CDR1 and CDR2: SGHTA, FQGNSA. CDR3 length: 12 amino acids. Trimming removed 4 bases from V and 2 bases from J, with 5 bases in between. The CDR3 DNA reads TGTGCCAGCAGCTCAGGACAAGAGACCCAGTACTTC. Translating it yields CASSSGQETQYF.

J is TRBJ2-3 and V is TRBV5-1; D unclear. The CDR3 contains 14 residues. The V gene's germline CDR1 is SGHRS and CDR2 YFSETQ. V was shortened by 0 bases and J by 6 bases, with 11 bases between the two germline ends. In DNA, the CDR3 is TGCGCCAGCAGCTTGGGGTTAGCTGTTGATACGCAGTATTTT. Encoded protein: CASSLGLAVDTQYF.

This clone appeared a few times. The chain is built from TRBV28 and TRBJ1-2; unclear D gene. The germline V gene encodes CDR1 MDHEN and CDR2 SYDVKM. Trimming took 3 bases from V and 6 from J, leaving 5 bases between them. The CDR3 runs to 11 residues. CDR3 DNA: TGTGCCAGCAGTTTTGCCCATGGCTACACCTTC. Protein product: CASSFAHGYTF.

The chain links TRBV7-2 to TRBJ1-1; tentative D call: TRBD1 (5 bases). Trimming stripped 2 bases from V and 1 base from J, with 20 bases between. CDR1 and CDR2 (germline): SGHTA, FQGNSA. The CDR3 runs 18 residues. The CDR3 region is CASSLYAGGADKNTEAFF. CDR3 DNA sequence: TGTGCCAGCAGCTTATACGCGGGTGGGGCGGACAAGAACACTGAAGCTTTCTTT.

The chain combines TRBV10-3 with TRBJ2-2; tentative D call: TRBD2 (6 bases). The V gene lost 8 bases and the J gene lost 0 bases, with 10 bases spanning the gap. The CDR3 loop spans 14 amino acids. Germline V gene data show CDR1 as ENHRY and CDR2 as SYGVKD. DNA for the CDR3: TGTGCCATCCGGGGAGGCGCGAACACCGGGGAGCTGTTTTTT. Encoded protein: CAIRGGANTGELFF.

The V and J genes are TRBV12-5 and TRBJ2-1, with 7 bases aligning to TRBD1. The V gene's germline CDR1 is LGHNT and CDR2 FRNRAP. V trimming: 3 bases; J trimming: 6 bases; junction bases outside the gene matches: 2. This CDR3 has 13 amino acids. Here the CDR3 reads CASGLRGLNEQFF. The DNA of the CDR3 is TGTGCTAGTGGTTTAAGGGGGCTCAATGAGCAGTTCTTC. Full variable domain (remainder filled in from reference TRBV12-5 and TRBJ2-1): DARVTQTPRHKVTEMGQEVTMRCQPILGHNTVFWYRQTMMQGLELLAYFRNRAPLDDSGMPKDRFSAEMPDATLATLKIQPSEPRDSAVYFCASGLRGLNEQFFGPGTRLTVL.

This chain's CDR3 is CASSEGWGLGNEQFF. The CDR3 DNA follows: TGTGCCAGCAGTGAAGGGTGGGGGCTAGGGAATGAGCAGTTCTTC. This chain links TRBV6-1 with TRBJ2-1; a possible D gene is TRBD1 (6 bases). Between the trimmed V and J ends, which lost 1 base and 7 bases, there was a span of 14 bases. Germline assignment: CDR1 MNHNS and CDR2 SASEGT. The CDR3 contains 15 residues.

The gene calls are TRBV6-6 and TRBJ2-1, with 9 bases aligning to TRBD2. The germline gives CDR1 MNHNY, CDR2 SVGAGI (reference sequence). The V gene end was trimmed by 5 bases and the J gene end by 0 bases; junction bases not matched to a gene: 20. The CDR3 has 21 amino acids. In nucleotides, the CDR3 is TGTGCCAGCAGTCCCTCGGGGCGAGGAGGCCTAGCGGGACGCTCCTACAATGAGCAGTTCTTC. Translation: CASSPSGRGGLAGRSYNEQFF.

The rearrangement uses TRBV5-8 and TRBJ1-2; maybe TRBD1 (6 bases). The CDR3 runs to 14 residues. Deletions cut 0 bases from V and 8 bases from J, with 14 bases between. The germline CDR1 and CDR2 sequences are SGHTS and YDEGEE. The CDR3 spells CASSLATGNLGYTF. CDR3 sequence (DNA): TGTGCCAGCAGCTTGGCCACAGGGAACCTAGGCTACACCTTC.

Here the CDR3 reads CASSLGPMNTEAFF. The CDR3 coding sequence is TGTGCCAGCAGCTTGGGCCCTATGAACACTGAAGCTTTCTTT. The chain joins TRBV7-2 to TRBJ1-1; no reliable D call. V lost 3 bases and J 0 bases, leaving 8 bases between the germline ends. Germline V gene data show CDR1 as SGHTA and CDR2 as FQGNSA. The CDR3 loop spans 14 amino acids.

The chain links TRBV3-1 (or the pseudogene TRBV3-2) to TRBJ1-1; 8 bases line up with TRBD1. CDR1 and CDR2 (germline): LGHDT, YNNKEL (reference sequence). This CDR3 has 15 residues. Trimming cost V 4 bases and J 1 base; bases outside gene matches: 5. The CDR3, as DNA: TGTGCCAGCAGCCCCTCGGACAGGGCGAACACTGAAGCTTTCTTT. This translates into CASSPSDRANTEAFF.

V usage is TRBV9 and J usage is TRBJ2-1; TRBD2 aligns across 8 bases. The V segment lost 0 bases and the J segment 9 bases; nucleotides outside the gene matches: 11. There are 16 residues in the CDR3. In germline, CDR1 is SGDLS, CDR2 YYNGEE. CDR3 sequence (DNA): TGTGCCAGCAGCGTAGCGACAGGCAATCTAGCGGGTGAGCAGTTCTTC. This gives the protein CASSVATGNLAGEQFF.

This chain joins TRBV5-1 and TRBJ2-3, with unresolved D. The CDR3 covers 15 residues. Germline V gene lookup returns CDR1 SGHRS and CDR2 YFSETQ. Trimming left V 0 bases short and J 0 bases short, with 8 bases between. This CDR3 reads CASSLVGSSTDTQYF. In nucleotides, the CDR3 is TGCGCCAGCAGCTTGGTGGGCAGTAGCACAGATACGCAGTATTTT.